Listed below are T cell receptor beta chains from one sample, sequenced in a study of shared clonotypes between healthy human individuals. Profiled with immunoSEQ multiplex PCR; TCRdb holds only in-frame clones, not every one. The data hold under 1 million clones, with about 96% observed a single time. Input material: naive CD8+ T cells sorted from blood. The source of these receptors is a man younger than 45 in good health. CDR3s include the opening cysteine and the closing phenylalanine or tryptophan. A D gene is named only where the DNA matches it firmly. The size entry is marked missing in some rows and otherwise reads once, few, many or a size class.

J gene: TRBJ2-7
D gene: TRBD1
V gene: TRBV4-1
clone size: once
CDR3 protein: CASSQEQGAYEQYF
CDR3 DNA: TGCGCCAGCAGCCAAGAGCAGGGGGCCTACGAGCAGTACTTC

J gene: TRBJ1-1
D gene: .
V gene: TRBV4-1
clone size: .
CDR3 protein: CASSRQVGTEAFF
CDR3 DNA: TGCGCCAGCAGCCGGCAGGTGGGGACTGAAGCTTTCTTT

J gene: TRBJ2-5
D gene: .
V gene: TRBV6-5
clone size: .
CDR3 protein: CASSYSQGSQETQYF
CDR3 DNA: TGTGCCAGCAGTTACTCACAGGGAAGTCAAGAGACCCAGTACTTC

J gene: TRBJ2-1
D gene: .
V gene: TRBV6-4
clone size: once
CDR3 protein: CASSDSKEERFF
CDR3 DNA: TGTGCCAGCAGTGACTCGAAGGAGGAACGGTTCTTC

J gene: TRBJ2-7
D gene: .
V gene: TRBV27
clone size: .
CDR3 protein: CASRQDSPYEQYF
CDR3 DNA: TGTGCCAGCAGGCAGGACAGCCCGTACGAGCAGTACTTC

J gene: TRBJ2-6
D gene: .
V gene: TRBV9
clone size: .
CDR3 protein: CASSTRDTPSGANVLTF
CDR3 DNA: TGTGCCAGCAGCACCCGGGACACCCCCTCTGGGGCCAACGTCCTGACTTTC

J gene: TRBJ2-1
D gene: .
V gene: TRBV27
clone size: .
CDR3 protein: CASSLGGHEQFF
CDR3 DNA: TGTGCCAGCAGTTTGGGTGGTCATGAGCAGTTCTTC

J gene: TRBJ2-3
D gene: .
V gene: TRBV6-1
clone size: .
CDR3 protein: CASSEDSYLDTQYF
CDR3 DNA: TGTGCCAGCAGTGAAGATAGCTACCTGGATACGCAGTATTTT

J gene: TRBJ2-3
D gene: TRBD2
V gene: TRBV5-1
clone size: .
CDR3 protein: CASSLKVVAGDNRDTQYF
CDR3 DNA: TGCGCCAGCAGCTTAAAAGTAGTAGCGGGTGACAATCGAGATACGCAGTATTTT

J gene: TRBJ2-1
D gene: TRBD2
V gene: TRBV7-8
clone size: .
CDR3 protein: CASSSPTSGNEQFF
CDR3 DNA: TGTGCCAGCAGCTCCCCGACTAGCGGGAATGAGCAGTTCTTC

J gene: TRBJ2-7
D gene: .
V gene: TRBV4-3
clone size: .
CDR3 protein: CASSQGAGGYEQYF
CDR3 DNA: TGCGCCAGCAGCCAAGGGGCTGGGGGTTACGAGCAGTACTTC

J gene: TRBJ2-1
D gene: .
V gene: TRBV7-6
clone size: .
CDR3 protein: CASSPGFNEQFF
CDR3 DNA: TGTGCCAGCAGCCCTGGGTTCAATGAGCAGTTCTTC

J gene: TRBJ1-2
D gene: TRBD1
V gene: TRBV29-1
clone size: .
CDR3 protein: CSVEQGGLGGYTF
CDR3 DNA: TGCAGCGTTGAACAAGGGGGCCTGGGTGGCTACACCTTC

J gene: TRBJ1-2
D gene: TRBD1
V gene: TRBV2
clone size: .
CDR3 protein: CASSEGRSRQGSNYGYTF
CDR3 DNA: TGTGCCAGCAGTGAGGGACGGAGTCGACAGGGCTCTAACTATGGCTACACCTTC

J gene: TRBJ1-1
D gene: TRBD1
V gene: TRBV6-5
clone size: .
CDR3 protein: CASSPTGGTEAFF
CDR3 DNA: TGTGCCAGCAGTCCGACAGGGGGCACTGAAGCTTTCTTT

J gene: TRBJ2-1
D gene: .
V gene: TRBV29-1
clone size: .
CDR3 protein: CSVESQTHNEQFF
CDR3 DNA: TGCAGCGTTGAGTCGCAGACCCACAATGAGCAGTTCTTC

J gene: TRBJ2-7
D gene: .
V gene: TRBV5-4
clone size: .
CDR3 protein: CASSPGILYEQYF
CDR3 DNA: TGTGCCAGCAGCCCAGGGATTCTCTACGAGCAGTACTTC

J gene: TRBJ2-5
D gene: .
V gene: TRBV5-4
clone size: .
CDR3 protein: CASSLSLAKIQETQYF
CDR3 DNA: TGTGCCAGCAGCTTGTCGCTAGCGAAAATCCAAGAGACCCAGTACTTC

J gene: TRBJ2-5
D gene: .
V gene: TRBV4-1
clone size: .
CDR3 protein: CASSQGHGTSQETQYF
CDR3 DNA: TGCGCCAGCAGCCAAGGGCACGGGACGTCTCAAGAGACCCAGTACTTC

J gene: TRBJ2-7
D gene: .
V gene: TRBV29-1
clone size: .
CDR3 protein: CSVRLSGYEQYF
CDR3 DNA: TGCAGCGTGCGACTTAGTGGTTACGAGCAGTACTTC

J gene: TRBJ2-1
D gene: .
V gene: TRBV10-3
clone size: once
CDR3 protein: CAISELGDTVQYEQFF
CDR3 DNA: TGTGCCATCAGTGAGTTAGGGGATACAGTACAATATGAGCAGTTCTTC

J gene: TRBJ1-5
D gene: TRBD1
V gene: TRBV4-1
clone size: few
CDR3 protein: CASSQVQGNQPQHF
CDR3 DNA: TGCGCCAGCAGCCAGGTACAGGGGAATCAGCCCCAGCATTTT

J gene: TRBJ2-4
D gene: TRBD2
V gene: TRBV11-2
clone size: once
CDR3 protein: CASSPGLGENIQYF
CDR3 DNA: TGTGCCAGCAGCCCGGGACTAGGAGAAAACATTCAGTACTTC

J gene: TRBJ2-5
D gene: .
V gene: TRBV10-2
clone size: .
CDR3 protein: CASSEMGARETQYF
CDR3 DNA: TGCGCCAGCAGTGAGATGGGGGCGCGGGAGACCCAGTACTTC

J gene: TRBJ1-4
D gene: .
V gene: TRBV6-6
clone size: .
CDR3 protein: CASNLIGEKLFF
CDR3 DNA: TGTGCCAGCAATCTCATAGGGGAAAAACTGTTTTTT

J gene: TRBJ1-5
D gene: TRBD1
V gene: TRBV2
clone size: .
CDR3 protein: CASSYKDRLSFIGQPQHF
CDR3 DNA: TGTGCCAGCAGCTACAAGGACAGGTTGAGTTTTATAGGTCAGCCCCAGCATTTT

J gene: TRBJ2-1
D gene: .
V gene: TRBV11-2
clone size: .
CDR3 protein: CASSFHHRAPNEQFF
CDR3 DNA: TGTGCCAGCAGCTTCCATCACCGGGCCCCTAATGAGCAGTTCTTC

J gene: TRBJ2-5
D gene: .
V gene: TRBV7-2
clone size: .
CDR3 protein: CATLSASEETQYF
CDR3 DNA: TGTGCCACCCTATCGGCTAGCGAGGAGACCCAGTACTTC

J gene: TRBJ2-6
D gene: .
V gene: TRBV4-1
clone size: .
CDR3 protein: CASSQYGESSGANVLTF
CDR3 DNA: TGCGCCAGCAGCCAATACGGGGAGAGCTCTGGGGCCAACGTCCTGACTTTC

J gene: TRBJ2-2
D gene: .
V gene: TRBV7-3
clone size: .
CDR3 protein: CASSKSIEHTTNTGELFF
CDR3 DNA: TGTGCCAGCAGCAAAAGCATTGAACACACTACGAACACCGGGGAGCTGTTTTTT

J gene: TRBJ2-7
D gene: .
V gene: TRBV2
clone size: .
CDR3 protein: CASRGPISYEQYF
CDR3 DNA: TGTGCCAGCAGGGGCCCAATTTCCTACGAGCAGTACTTC

J gene: TRBJ2-7
D gene: TRBD1
V gene: TRBV7-9
clone size: .
CDR3 protein: CASSLGQGVHEQYF
CDR3 DNA: TGTGCCAGCAGCTTAGGGCAGGGGGTCCACGAGCAGTACTTC

J gene: TRBJ2-1
D gene: .
V gene: TRBV1
clone size: .
CDR3 protein: CTSSQGTSGGLKEQFF
CDR3 DNA: TGCACCAGCAGCCAGGGGACTAGCGGGGGGTTAAAAGAGCAGTTCTTC

J gene: TRBJ2-7
D gene: TRBD1
V gene: TRBV5-6
clone size: .
CDR3 protein: CASSYEQGAISYEQYF
CDR3 DNA: TGTGCCAGCAGTTATGAACAGGGGGCGATCTCCTACGAGCAGTACTTC

J gene: TRBJ1-5
D gene: .
V gene: TRBV28
clone size: .
CDR3 protein: CASSRLFQPQHF
CDR3 DNA: TGTGCCAGCAGTAGACTTTTTCAGCCCCAGCATTTT

J gene: TRBJ2-7
D gene: .
V gene: TRBV5-1
clone size: .
CDR3 protein: CASSWSQGYEQYF
CDR3 DNA: TGCGCCAGCAGTTGGTCACAGGGATACGAGCAGTACTTC

J gene: TRBJ2-1
D gene: TRBD2
V gene: TRBV4-3
clone size: .
CDR3 protein: CASSQETSESYNEQFF
CDR3 DNA: TGCGCCAGCAGCCAAGAGACTAGCGAGTCCTACAATGAGCAGTTCTTC

J gene: TRBJ2-7
D gene: .
V gene: TRBV6-5
clone size: .
CDR3 protein: CASRGVRGDYEQYF
CDR3 DNA: TGTGCCAGCAGGGGGGTGAGAGGAGACTACGAGCAGTACTTC

J gene: TRBJ2-2
D gene: .
V gene: TRBV9
clone size: .
CDR3 protein: CASNPSGTGELFF
CDR3 DNA: TGTGCCAGCAACCCATCTGGTACCGGGGAGCTGTTTTTT

J gene: TRBJ2-1
D gene: TRBD2
V gene: TRBV11-2
clone size: .
CDR3 protein: CASSGTTSPGNNEQFF
CDR3 DNA: TGTGCCAGCAGTGGGACGACTAGCCCAGGTAACAATGAGCAGTTCTTC

J gene: TRBJ2-7
D gene: .
V gene: TRBV4-1
clone size: .
CDR3 protein: CASSQDRLGGEQYF
CDR3 DNA: TGCGCCAGCAGCCAAGATCGTCTGGGAGGCGAGCAGTACTTC

J gene: TRBJ2-1
D gene: .
V gene: TRBV7-9
clone size: once
CDR3 protein: CASNSPRSGEQFF
CDR3 DNA: TGTGCCAGCAACTCTCCCAGGTCCGGTGAGCAGTTCTTC

J gene: TRBJ2-7
D gene: TRBD1
V gene: TRBV11-2
clone size: .
CDR3 protein: CASSYGTGGYEQYF
CDR3 DNA: TGTGCCAGCAGTTACGGGACAGGGGGCTACGAGCAGTACTTC

J gene: TRBJ2-7
D gene: .
V gene: TRBV7-9
clone size: .
CDR3 protein: CASSYRGALNEQYF
CDR3 DNA: TGTGCCAGCAGCTACCGAGGGGCCCTAAACGAGCAGTACTTC

J gene: TRBJ2-6
D gene: .
V gene: TRBV27
clone size: .
CDR3 protein: CASSLFAGVGANVLTF
CDR3 DNA: TGTGCCAGCAGTTTATTCGCAGGTGTCGGGGCCAACGTCCTGACTTTC

J gene: TRBJ2-6
D gene: .
V gene: TRBV19
clone size: .
CDR3 protein: CASSTTPLGTGTFSGANVLTF
CDR3 DNA: TGTGCCAGTAGTACCACGCCCCTAGGGACGGGAACCTTCTCTGGGGCCAACGTCCTGACTTTC

J gene: TRBJ1-1
D gene: .
V gene: TRBV10-1
clone size: .
CDR3 protein: CASSESFSPNTEAFF
CDR3 DNA: TGCGCCAGCAGTGAGTCGTTCTCTCCGAACACTGAAGCTTTCTTT

J gene: TRBJ2-7
D gene: .
V gene: TRBV5-1
clone size: .
CDR3 protein: CASSFISAGDAYEQYF
CDR3 DNA: TGCGCCAGCAGCTTTATTTCGGCAGGGGATGCCTACGAGCAGTACTTC

J gene: TRBJ2-2
D gene: TRBD1
V gene: TRBV27
clone size: .
CDR3 protein: CASSGQGEWNTGELFF
CDR3 DNA: TGTGCCAGCAGTGGACAGGGGGAGTGGAACACCGGGGAGCTGTTTTTT

J gene: TRBJ1-3
D gene: TRBD1
V gene: TRBV7-9
clone size: .
CDR3 protein: CTSSVLQGAGNTIYF
CDR3 DNA: TGTACCAGCAGCGTTCTACAGGGGGCTGGAAACACCATATATTTT

J gene: TRBJ2-7
D gene: .
V gene: TRBV9
clone size: .
CDR3 protein: CASSPALSYEQYF
CDR3 DNA: TGTGCCAGCTCCCCGGCCCTATCCTACGAGCAGTACTTC

J gene: TRBJ2-7
D gene: .
V gene: TRBV27
clone size: .
CDR3 protein: CASSQQGSPGYEQYF
CDR3 DNA: TGTGCCAGCAGTCAACAGGGCTCCCCCGGTTACGAGCAGTACTTC

J gene: TRBJ2-2
D gene: .
V gene: TRBV9
clone size: .
CDR3 protein: CASSVGGNLVGELFF
CDR3 DNA: TGTGCCAGCAGCGTAGGCGGGAATCTGGTCGGGGAGCTGTTTTTT

J gene: TRBJ2-1
D gene: TRBD2
V gene: TRBV15
clone size: .
CDR3 protein: CATSRQIGTSSNHEQFF
CDR3 DNA: TGTGCCACCAGCAGACAAATAGGGACTAGTAGCAATCATGAGCAGTTCTTC

J gene: TRBJ2-1
D gene: TRBD2
V gene: TRBV7-9
clone size: .
CDR3 protein: CASSPDGGALYYEQFF
CDR3 DNA: TGTGCCAGCAGCCCCGACGGGGGGGCCCTTTACTATGAGCAGTTCTTC